This is a list of T cell receptor beta chains from one sample in a study of human T cells and chemical hapten exposure. Using its own MiXCR run on the RACE reads, TCRdb lists one record per CDR3 protein. The data hold 30,000 to 40,000 distinct CDR3 sequences, with more than 9.5% observed a single time. This specimen was whole blood, taken in connection with sensitization to the hapten diphenylcyclopropenone (DPC). Receptors originate from a woman aged 40 to 49 with alopecia areata. Some clones in this sample may be carry-over from other donors' samples. The CDR3 runs from the conserved cysteine through the conserved F or W. Fields, in order: clone size, J gene, D gene, V gene, CDR3 DNA, CDR3 protein. The D gene is left open where the match is weak. Clone sizes are given selectively: once, few, many, or a class where the clone is expanded.

few | TRBJ2-6 | - | TRBV6-1 | TGTGCCACCCGGGTGCCTGGGGCCAACGTCCTGACTTTC | CATRVPGANVLTF
- | TRBJ2-4 | - | TRBV20-1 | TGCAGTGCTTACCGGGACTCACAAGCCAAAAACATTCAGTACTTC | CSAYRDSQAKNIQYF
few | TRBJ2-7 | - | TRBV10-3 | TGTGCCATCAGTGAGCCGGGGGCAAGCTCCTACGAGCAGTACTTC | CAISEPGASSYEQYF
few | TRBJ2-7 | TRBD2 | TRBV29-1 | TGCAGCGTTGAAGGGCTAGCGGAATCCTACGAGCAGTACTTC | CSVEGLAESYEQYF
many | TRBJ1-1 | - | TRBV7-7 | TGTGCTAGCAGCTCGGACAGGAACACTGAAGCTTTCTTT | CASSSDRNTEAFF
many | TRBJ2-7 | - | TRBV18 | TGTGCCAGCTCACCGCAGGACAACAACTACGAGCAGTACTTC | CASSPQDNNYEQYF
few | TRBJ2-7 | - | TRBV5-1 | TGCGCCAGCAGCTTGACGGGCCACTACGAGCAGTACTTC | CASSLTGHYEQYF
few | TRBJ2-7 | - | TRBV7-9 | TGTGCCAGCAGCTTAGGACATGATCAGTACTTC | CASSLGHDQYF
many | TRBJ2-1 | TRBD1 | TRBV10-1 | TGCGCCAGCAGTGAGCCCGGGACAGAAAAAATTATCAATGAGCAGTTCTTC | CASSEPGTEKIINEQFF
- | TRBJ1-4 | - | TRBV7-9 | TGTGCCAGCAGCTTAAGCGAAAAACTGTTTTTT | CASSLSEKLFF
few | TRBJ2-3 | - | TRBV6-6 | TGTGCCAGCAGTTACAGGTCGGGCACAGATACGCAGTATTTT | CASSYRSGTDTQYF
- | TRBJ1-4 | TRBD1 | TRBV29-1 | TGCAGCGTTTTAGGGACAGGGCGTGAAAAACTGTTTTTT | CSVLGTGREKLFF
- | TRBJ2-6 | - | TRBV6-5 | TGTGCCAGCAGTTACCCCGGGGCCAACGTCCTGACTTTC | CASSYPGANVLTF
few | TRBJ2-3 | - | TRBV2 | TGTGCCAGCAGTGAAGACAGTAACACAGATACGCAGTATTTT | CASSEDSNTDTQYF
- | TRBJ1-5 | - | TRBV7-2 | TGTGCCAGCAGCGACGTTTTTAACAATCAGCCCCAGCATTTT | CASSDVFNNQPQHF
- | TRBJ1-2 | - | TRBV27 | TGTGCCAGCAGTTTAAAGTGGGCCGGCAGGGCGGAGGGCTACACCTTC | CASSLKWAGRAEGYTF
- | TRBJ2-3 | TRBD2 | TRBV12-3/TRBV12-4 | TGTGCCAGCAGTTTAGCGGGGGCTAGCGGGAGAGGAACAGATACGCAGTATTTT | CASSLAGASGRGTDTQYF
many | TRBJ1-2 | - | TRBV28 | TGTGCCAGCAGCCGCCCCAACCCGGTAGGCTACACCTTC | CASSRPNPVGYTF
many | TRBJ1-3 | - | TRBV20-1 | TGCAGTGCACCAGACATATACTCTGGAAACACCATATATTTT | CSAPDIYSGNTIYF
- | TRBJ2-7 | TRBD2 | TRBV27 | TGTGCCAGCAGTTTAGCGGGAGGGTACGAGCAGTACTTC | CASSLAGGYEQYF
many | TRBJ1-2 | TRBD1 | TRBV29-1 | TGCAGCGCGGGACAGTTGCCGGGGTACACCTTC | CSAGQLPGYTF
- | TRBJ2-7 | - | TRBV6-2/TRBV6-3 | TGTGCCAGCAGTCCGGACCTTTTGAGAGAGCAGTACTTC | CASSPDLLREQYF
many | TRBJ1-2 | - | TRBV7-9 | TGTGCCAGCAGCCCGACCGGGGGTCCTAACTATGGCTACACCTTC | CASSPTGGPNYGYTF
- | TRBJ2-7 | - | TRBV28 | TGTGCCAGCACCAAGCAACAGAGCCGCTACGAGCAGTACTTC | CASTKQQSRYEQYF
- | TRBJ1-5 | - | TRBV7-2 | TGTGCCAGCAGCCTTCTCGACCCAAATCAGCCCCAGCATTTT | CASSLLDPNQPQHF
many | TRBJ2-1 | TRBD2 | TRBV5-1 | TGCGCCAGCAGCTTGGTTGGCGGGAGCTACAATGAGCAGTTCTTC | CASSLVGGSYNEQFF
many | TRBJ1-1 | - | TRBV3-1 | TGTGCCAGCAGCCGAATTCCCGGGGCGGCAGCTTTCTTT | CASSRIPGAAAFF
many | TRBJ2-1 | - | TRBV7-6 | TGTGCCAGCGGGCTAAATCGGAACAATGAGCAGTTCTTC | CASGLNRNNEQFF
once | TRBJ2-1 | - | TRBV29-1 | TGCAGCGTTGCCGGGTTTTCCTACAATGAGCAGTTCTTC | CSVAGFSYNEQFF